This T cell receptor (beta chain) was captured in a study of cytomegalovirus exposure and HLA in healthy donors. The donors, nominally healthy at sampling, likely had unrecorded immune exposures. The germline V and J ends were trimmed by 3 bases and 1 base, with 5 bases remaining between them. CDR3 length: 13 residues. CDR1 is SGHTA and CDR2 is FQGNSA in the germline V gene. A multiplex PCR was run with 60 Vbeta primers and 13 Jbeta primers. Produced via immunoSEQ multiplex PCR; TCRdb's table is partial and in-frame only. Seen here are about 220,000 clones, 60% to 80% observed once, and the top ten hold roughly 2%. Details on this clone: Its antigen is unidentified.

Study-level points and caveats: The study had only CMV serostatus as immune exposure information.

The gene calls are TRBV7-2 and TRBJ2-3, with no clear D. Sequencing used PBMCs. This TCR was recovered from a woman in her thirties in good health and CMV-seronegative. The CDR3 reads CASSFPGTDTQYF. The CDR3 DNA is TGTGCCAGCAGCTTCCCGGGCACAGATACGCAGTATTTT.